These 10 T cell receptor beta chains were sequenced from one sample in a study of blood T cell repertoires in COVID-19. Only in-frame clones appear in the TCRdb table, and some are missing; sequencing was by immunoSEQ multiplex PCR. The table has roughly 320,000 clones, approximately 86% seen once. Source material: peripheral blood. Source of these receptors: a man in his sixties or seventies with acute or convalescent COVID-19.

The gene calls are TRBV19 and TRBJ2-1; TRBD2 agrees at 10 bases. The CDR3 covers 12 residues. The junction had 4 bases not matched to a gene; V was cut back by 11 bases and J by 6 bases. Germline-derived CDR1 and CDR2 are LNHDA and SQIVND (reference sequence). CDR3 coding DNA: TGTGCCGTCGCTAGCGGGAGCAATGAGCAGTTCTTC. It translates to CAVASGSNEQFF.

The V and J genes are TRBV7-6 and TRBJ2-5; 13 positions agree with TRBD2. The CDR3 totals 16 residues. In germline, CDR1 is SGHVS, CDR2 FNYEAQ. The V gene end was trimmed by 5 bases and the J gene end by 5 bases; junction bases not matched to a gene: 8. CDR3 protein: CASSLQGTSGVETQYF. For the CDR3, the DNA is TGTGCCAGCAGCCTCCAGGGGACTAGCGGGGTGGAGACCCAGTACTTC.

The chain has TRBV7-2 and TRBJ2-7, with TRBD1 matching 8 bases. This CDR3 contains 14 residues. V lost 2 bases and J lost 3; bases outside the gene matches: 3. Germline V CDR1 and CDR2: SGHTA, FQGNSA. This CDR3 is CASSLQGAFYEQYF. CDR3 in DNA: TGTGCCAGCAGCTTACAGGGGGCCTTCTACGAGCAGTACTTC. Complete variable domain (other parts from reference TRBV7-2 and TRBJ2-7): GAGVSQSPSNKVTEKGKDVELRCDPISGHTALYWYRQSLGQGLEFLIYFQGNSAPDKSGLPSDRFSAERTGGSVSTLTIQRTQQEDSAVYLCASSLQGAFYEQYFGPGTRLTVT.

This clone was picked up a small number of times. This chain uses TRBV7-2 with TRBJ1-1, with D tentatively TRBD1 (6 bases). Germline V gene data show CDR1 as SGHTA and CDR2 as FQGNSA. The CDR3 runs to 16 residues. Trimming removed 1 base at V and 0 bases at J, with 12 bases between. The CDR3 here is CASSLVGGELNTEAFF. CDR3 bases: TGTGCCAGCAGCTTAGTAGGGGGGGAGCTGAACACTGAAGCTTTCTTT.

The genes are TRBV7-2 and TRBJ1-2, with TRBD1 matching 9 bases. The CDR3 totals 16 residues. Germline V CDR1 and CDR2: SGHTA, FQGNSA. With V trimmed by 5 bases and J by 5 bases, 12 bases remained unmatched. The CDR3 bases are TGTGCCAGCAGCCCTCCCGGGACAGGGTTGAATTATGGCTACACCTTC. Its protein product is CASSPPGTGLNYGYTF.

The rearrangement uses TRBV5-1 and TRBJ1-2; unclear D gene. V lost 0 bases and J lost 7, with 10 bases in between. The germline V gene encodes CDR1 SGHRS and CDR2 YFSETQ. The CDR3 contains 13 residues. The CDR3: CASSLDGVSGYTF. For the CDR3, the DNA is TGCGCCAGCAGCTTGGACGGGGTGTCTGGCTACACCTTC.

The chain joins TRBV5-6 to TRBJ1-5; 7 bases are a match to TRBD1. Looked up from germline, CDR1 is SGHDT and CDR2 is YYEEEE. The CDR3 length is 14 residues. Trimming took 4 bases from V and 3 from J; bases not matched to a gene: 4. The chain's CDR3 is CASSRDRTNQPQHF. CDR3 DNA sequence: TGTGCCAGCAGCAGGGACAGAACCAATCAGCCCCAGCATTTT.

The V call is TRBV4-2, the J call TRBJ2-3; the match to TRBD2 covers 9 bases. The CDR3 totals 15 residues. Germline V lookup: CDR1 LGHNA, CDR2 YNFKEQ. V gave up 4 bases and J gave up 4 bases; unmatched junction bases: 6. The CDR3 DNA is TGTGCCAGCAGCCGGGGCGGGGGGGCGCCAGATACGCAGTATTTT. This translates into CASSRGGGAPDTQYF.

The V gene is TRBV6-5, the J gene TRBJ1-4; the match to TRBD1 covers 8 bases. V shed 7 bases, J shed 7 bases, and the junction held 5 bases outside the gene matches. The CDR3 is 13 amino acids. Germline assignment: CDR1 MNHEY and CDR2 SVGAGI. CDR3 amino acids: CASKRDRFEKLFF. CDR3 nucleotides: TGTGCCAGCAAACGGGACAGGTTTGAAAAACTGTTTTTT.

The CDR3 DNA reads as TGTGCCAGCAGTTCGAGGACTACCACAGATACGCAGTATTTT. It yields the protein CASSSRTTTDTQYF. V usage is TRBV27 and J usage is TRBJ2-3, with D possibly TRBD2 on 6 matching bases. V lost 4 bases, J lost 2 bases, and 10 bases lay in between. Germline CDR1 is MNHEY and CDR2 is SMNVEV (reference sequence). CDR3 size: 14 residues.